This T cell receptor beta chain derives from a study of vaccination and CD4 T cells after COVID-19. Across the whole study: Each participant underwent a two-dose regimen of either the BNT162b2 or the mRNA-1273 vaccine. Sampling after COVID took place at a median of about 98 days (range 35 to 161) following diagnosis.

Indicated treatment: roughly ten-day PBMC culture with coronavirus spike peptide pools or control peptides (ViraFEST assay). Alongside roughly 10 IU/ml IL-2 and approximately 9.3 ug/ml peptide pools, PBMCs were cultured at some 2 million per well. J lost 7 bases, V lost 5 bases, and 8 bases had no gene match. The CDR3 covers 13 residues. Germline CDR1 is LNHDA and CDR2 is SQIVND (reference sequence). This clonotype was seen only a few times. Its target is unknown. CD4+ T cells that had been cultured provided DNA sequenced with the Oncomine TCR Beta short-read assay. TCRdb re-derived calls from the PCR reads in MiXCR, one entry per CDR3 protein. Here the sample spans tens of thousands of distinct CDR3 sequences, roughly 50% being singletons.

The chain employs TRBV19 and TRBJ2-7, with 7 nucleotides matching TRBD1. The sample consisted of CD4+ T cells from blood, cultured in vitro. The TCR originated in a human donor who had recovered from COVID-19. This chain's CDR3 is CASSVVTGREQYF. The CDR3, as DNA: TGTGCCAGTAGTGTAGTGACAGGGCGGGAGCAGTACTTC. Drawing the rest from reference TRBV19 and TRBJ2-7, the complete variable domain is DGGITQSPKYLFRKEGQNVTLSCEQNLNHDAMYWYRQDPGQGLRLIYYSQIVNDFQKGDIAEGYSVSREKKESFPLTVTSAQKNPTAFYLCASSVVTGREQYFGPGTRLTVT.